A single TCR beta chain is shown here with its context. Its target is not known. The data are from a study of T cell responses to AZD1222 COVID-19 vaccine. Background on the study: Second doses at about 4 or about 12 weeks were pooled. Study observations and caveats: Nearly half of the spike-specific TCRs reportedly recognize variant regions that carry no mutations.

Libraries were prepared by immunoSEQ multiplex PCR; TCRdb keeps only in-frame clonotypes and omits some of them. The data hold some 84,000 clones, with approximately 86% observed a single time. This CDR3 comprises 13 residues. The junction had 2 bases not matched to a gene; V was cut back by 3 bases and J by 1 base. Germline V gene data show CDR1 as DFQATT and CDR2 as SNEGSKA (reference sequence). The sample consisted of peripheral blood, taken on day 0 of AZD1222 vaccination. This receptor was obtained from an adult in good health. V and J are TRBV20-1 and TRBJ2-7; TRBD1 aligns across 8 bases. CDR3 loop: CSASDRGSYEQYF. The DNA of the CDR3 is TGCAGTGCTAGTGACAGGGGATCCTACGAGCAGTACTTC.